This T cell receptor beta chain is drawn from a study of T cells in Graves' hyperthyroidism and ophthalmopathy. Losses at the gene ends were 2 bases for V and 11 bases for J; bases not matched to a gene: 12. The germline CDR1 and CDR2 sequences are MNHNS and SASEGT. The CDR3 is made up of 15 amino acids. Regions amplified from RNA transcripts were the TCR beta CDR3 regions. The HTBI primer set was used in a first-round RT-PCR of the TCR CDR3. TCRdb ran MiXCR on the multiplex PCR reads and lists one entry per CDR3 protein. The sample has 300,000 to 350,000 distinct CDR3 sequences; about 21% are singletons. Pregnant or lactating patients were excluded, as were those with uncontrolled infection or other autoimmune disease. Diagnoses were made from clinical symptoms, serum measures (thyroxine and TRAb), thyroid ultrasound and orbital computed tomography. PBMCs came from 9 to 10 ml fresh peripheral blood.

Notes on the study in general: Model-based prediction identified ophthalmopathy a median around 6.5 months prior to its onset.

This clonotype was counted a few times. Its antigen is unknown. The receptor was derived from a woman in her forties or fifties with Graves' hyperthyroidism. The specimen sequenced was blood. This chain uses TRBV6-1 with TRBJ1-1; 9 bases line up with TRBD1. CDR3 amino acids: CASSEPGQGKLRAFF. CDR3 nucleotides: TGTGCCAGCAGTGAACCCGGACAGGGGAAGTTAAGGGCTTTCTTT.